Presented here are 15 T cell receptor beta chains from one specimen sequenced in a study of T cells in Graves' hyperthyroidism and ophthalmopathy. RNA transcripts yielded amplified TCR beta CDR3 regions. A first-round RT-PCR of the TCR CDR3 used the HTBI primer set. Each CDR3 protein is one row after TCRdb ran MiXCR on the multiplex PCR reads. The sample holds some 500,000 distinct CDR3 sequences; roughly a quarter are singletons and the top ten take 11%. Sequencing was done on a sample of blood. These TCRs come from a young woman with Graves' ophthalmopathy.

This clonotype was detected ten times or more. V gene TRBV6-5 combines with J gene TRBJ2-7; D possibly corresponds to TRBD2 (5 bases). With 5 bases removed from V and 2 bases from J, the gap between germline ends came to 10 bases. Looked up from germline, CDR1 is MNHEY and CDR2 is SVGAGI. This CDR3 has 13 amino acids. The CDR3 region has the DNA TGTGCCAGCAGTCCCGCCGGGGCCTACGAGCAGTACTTC. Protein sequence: CASSPAGAYEQYF.

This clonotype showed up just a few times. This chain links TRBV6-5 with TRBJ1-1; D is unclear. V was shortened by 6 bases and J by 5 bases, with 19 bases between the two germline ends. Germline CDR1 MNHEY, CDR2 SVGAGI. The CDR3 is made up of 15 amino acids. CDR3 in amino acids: CASSHSWDSGTEAFF. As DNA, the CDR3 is TGTGCCAGCAGCCACTCTTGGGATTCGGGAACTGAAGCTTTCTTT.

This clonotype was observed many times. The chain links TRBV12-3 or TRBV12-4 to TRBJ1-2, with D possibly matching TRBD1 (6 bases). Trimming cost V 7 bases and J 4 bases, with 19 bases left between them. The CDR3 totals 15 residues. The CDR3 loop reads CASTQRTEALYGYTF. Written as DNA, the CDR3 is TGTGCCAGCACCCAACGGACAGAGGCCCTCTATGGCTACACCTTC.

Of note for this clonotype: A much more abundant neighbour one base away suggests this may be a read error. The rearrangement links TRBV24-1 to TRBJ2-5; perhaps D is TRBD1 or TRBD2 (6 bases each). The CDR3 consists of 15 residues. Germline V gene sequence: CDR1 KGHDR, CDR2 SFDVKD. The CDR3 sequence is CATAGGRGNQESQYF. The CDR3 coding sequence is TGTGCCACCGCCGGGGGAAGGGGGAACCAAGAGAGCCAGTACTTC.

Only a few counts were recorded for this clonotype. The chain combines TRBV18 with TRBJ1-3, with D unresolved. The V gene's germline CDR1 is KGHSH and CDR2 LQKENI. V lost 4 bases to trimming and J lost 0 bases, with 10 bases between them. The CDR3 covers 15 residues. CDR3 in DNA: TGTGCCAGCTCACAGTCCTCTCTCTCTGGAAACACCATATATTTT. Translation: CASSQSSLSGNTIYF.

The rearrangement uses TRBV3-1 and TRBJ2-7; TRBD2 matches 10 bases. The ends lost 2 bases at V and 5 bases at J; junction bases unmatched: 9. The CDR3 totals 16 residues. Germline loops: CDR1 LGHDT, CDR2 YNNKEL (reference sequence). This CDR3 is CASSQPRTSGQHEQYF. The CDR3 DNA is TGTGCCAGCAGCCAACCAAGGACTAGCGGCCAACACGAGCAGTACTTC.

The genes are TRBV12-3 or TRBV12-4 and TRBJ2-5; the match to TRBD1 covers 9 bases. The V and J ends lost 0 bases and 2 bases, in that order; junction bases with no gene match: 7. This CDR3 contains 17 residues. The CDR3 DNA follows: TGTGCCAGCAGTTTAGCCGGATCACAGGGGGCGCAAGAGACCCAGTACTTC. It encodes CASSLAGSQGAQETQYF.

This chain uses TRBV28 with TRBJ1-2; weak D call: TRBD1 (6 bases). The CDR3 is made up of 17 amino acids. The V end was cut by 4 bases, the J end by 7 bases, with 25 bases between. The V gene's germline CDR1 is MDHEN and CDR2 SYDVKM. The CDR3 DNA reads TGTGCCAGCAGTTCCCAATCCGAGGGACACCTCAGAGGTGGCTACACCTTC. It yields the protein CASSSQSEGHLRGGYTF.

The CDR3 spells CASSEALGQGAWAFF. Here the CDR3 DNA reads TGTGCCAGCAGTGAAGCGTTGGGGCAGGGGGCCTGGGCTTTCTTT. J is TRBJ1-1 and V is TRBV6-1; 8 nucleotides line up with TRBD1. Germline loops: CDR1 MNHNS, CDR2 SASEGT. The CDR3 is 15 residues long. The junction had 11 bases not matched to a gene; V was cut back by 0 bases and J by 11 bases.

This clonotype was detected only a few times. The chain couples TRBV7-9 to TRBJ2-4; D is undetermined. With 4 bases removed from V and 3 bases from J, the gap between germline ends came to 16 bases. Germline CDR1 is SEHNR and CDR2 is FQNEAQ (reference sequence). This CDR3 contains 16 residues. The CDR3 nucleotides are TGTGCCAGCAGCTATAGCCCGGCCGTGGGCAAAAACATTCAGTACTTC. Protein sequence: CASSYSPAVGKNIQYF.

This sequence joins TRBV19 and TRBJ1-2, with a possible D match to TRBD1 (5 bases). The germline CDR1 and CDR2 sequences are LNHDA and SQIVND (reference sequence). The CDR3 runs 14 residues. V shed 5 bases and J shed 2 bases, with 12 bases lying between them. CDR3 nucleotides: TGTGCCAGTAGTCCCCGGGACCGAAACTATGGCTACACCTTC. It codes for CASSPRDRNYGYTF.

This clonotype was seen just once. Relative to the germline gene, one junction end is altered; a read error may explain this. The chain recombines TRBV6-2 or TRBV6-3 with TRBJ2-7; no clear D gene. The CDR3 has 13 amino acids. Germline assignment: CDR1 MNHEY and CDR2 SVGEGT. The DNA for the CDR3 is TGTACCGGCAGTTACTCAGGTGTGTACGAGCTGTACTTC. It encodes CTGSYSGVYELYF.

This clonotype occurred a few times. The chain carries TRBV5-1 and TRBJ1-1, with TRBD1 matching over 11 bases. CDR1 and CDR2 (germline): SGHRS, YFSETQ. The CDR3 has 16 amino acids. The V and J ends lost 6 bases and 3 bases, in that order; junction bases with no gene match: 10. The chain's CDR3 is CASTLFPGQGDTEAFF. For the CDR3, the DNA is TGCGCCAGCACTTTATTCCCGGGACAGGGGGACACTGAAGCTTTCTTT.

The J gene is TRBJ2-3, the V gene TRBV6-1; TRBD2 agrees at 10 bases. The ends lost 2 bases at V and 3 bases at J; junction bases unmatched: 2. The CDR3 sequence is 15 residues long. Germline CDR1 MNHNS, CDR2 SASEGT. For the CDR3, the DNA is TGTGCCAGCAGTGAATCTAGCGGGGGAACAGATACGCAGTATTTT. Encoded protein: CASSESSGGTDTQYF.

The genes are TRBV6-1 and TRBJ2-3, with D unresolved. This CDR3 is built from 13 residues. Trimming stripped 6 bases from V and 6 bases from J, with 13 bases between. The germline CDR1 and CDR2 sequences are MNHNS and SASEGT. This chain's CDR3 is CASRPRWADTQYF. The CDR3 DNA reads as TGTGCCAGCAGACCCCGATGGGCTGATACGCAGTATTTT.